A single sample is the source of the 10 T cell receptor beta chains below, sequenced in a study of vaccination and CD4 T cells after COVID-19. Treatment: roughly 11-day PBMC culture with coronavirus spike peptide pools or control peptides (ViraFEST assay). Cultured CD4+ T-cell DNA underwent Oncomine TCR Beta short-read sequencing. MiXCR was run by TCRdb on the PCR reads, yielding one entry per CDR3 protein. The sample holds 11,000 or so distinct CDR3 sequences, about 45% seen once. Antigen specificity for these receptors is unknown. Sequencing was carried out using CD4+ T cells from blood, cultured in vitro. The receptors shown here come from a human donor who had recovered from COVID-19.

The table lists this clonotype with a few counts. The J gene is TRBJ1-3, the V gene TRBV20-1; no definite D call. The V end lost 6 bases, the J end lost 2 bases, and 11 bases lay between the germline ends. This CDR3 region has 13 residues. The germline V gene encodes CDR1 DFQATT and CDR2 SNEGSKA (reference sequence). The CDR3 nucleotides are TGCAGTGCGTCGCAGGCGGCTGGAAACACCATATATTTT. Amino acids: CSASQAAGNTIYF.

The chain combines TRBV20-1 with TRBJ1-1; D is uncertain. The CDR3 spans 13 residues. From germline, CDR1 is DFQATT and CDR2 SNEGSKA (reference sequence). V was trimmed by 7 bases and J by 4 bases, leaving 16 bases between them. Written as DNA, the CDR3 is TGCAGTGGGGTCGGGTTTCCGCCCACTGAAGCTTTCTTT. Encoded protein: CSGVGFPPTEAFF.

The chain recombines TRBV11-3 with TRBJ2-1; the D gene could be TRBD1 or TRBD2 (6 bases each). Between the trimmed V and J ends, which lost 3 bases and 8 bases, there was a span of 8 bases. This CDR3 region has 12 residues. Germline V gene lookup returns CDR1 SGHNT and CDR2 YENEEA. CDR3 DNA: TGTGCCAGCAGCTTCGGGGGCTATGAGCAGTTCTTC. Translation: CASSFGGYEQFF.

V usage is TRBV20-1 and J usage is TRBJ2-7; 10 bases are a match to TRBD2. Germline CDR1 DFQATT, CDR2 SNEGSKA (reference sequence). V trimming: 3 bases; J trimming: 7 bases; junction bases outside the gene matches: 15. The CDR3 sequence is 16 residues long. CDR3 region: CSARYSGRPQGGEQYF. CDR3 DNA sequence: TGCAGTGCTAGGTATAGCGGGAGGCCGCAGGGGGGAGAGCAGTACTTC.

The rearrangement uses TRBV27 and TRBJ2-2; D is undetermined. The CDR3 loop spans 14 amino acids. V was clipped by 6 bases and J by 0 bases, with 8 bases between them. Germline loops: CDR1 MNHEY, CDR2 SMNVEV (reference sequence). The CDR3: CASRPAPNTGELFF. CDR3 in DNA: TGTGCCAGCAGGCCCGCACCGAACACCGGGGAGCTGTTTTTT.

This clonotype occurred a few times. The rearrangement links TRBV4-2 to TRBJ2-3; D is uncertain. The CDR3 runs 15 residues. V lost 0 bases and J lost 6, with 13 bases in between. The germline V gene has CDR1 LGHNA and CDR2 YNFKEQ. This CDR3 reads CASSQEKSAGDTQYF. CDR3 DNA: TGTGCCAGCAGCCAAGAAAAGTCCGCTGGGGATACGCAGTATTTT.

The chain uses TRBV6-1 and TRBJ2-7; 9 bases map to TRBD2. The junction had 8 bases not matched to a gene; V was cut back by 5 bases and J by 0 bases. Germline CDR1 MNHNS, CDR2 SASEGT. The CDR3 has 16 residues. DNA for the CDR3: TGTGCCAGCAGTACCCCGGGACTAGCAGGCTCCTACGAGCAGTACTTC. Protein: CASSTPGLAGSYEQYF.

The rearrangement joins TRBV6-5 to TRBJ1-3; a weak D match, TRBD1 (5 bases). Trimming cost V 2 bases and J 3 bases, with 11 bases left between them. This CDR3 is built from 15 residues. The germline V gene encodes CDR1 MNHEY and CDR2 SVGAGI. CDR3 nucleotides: TGTGCCAGCAGTTACCCCGGGACGGGTGGAAACACCATATATTTT. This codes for CASSYPGTGGNTIYF.

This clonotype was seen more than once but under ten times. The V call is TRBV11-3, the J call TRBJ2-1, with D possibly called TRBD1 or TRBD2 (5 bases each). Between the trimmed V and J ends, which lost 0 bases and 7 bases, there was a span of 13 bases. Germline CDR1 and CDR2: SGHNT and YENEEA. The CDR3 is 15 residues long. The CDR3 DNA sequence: TGTGCCAGCAGCTTAGATGGGGCGGGTGGGAATGAGCAGTTCTTC. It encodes CASSLDGAGGNEQFF.

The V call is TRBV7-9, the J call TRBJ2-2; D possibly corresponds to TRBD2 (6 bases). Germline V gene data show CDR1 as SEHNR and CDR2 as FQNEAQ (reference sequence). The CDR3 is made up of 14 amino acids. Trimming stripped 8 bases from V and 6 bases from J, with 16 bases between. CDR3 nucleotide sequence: TGTGCCAGCGCCAGGGCGGAGGGCGCCGGGGAGCTGTTTTTT. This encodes CASARAEGAGELFF.